Sequencing of this TCR beta chain was carried out in a study of PD-L1 blockade in urothelial cancer. Overall study context: Atezolizumab was started by patients around 2014 at 1,200 mg intravenously every 3 weeks. Median T cell yield per blood sample was more than 120,000 cells. Treatment start was followed by blood analysis at 3 weeks (second dose) and again at 6 weeks.

Germline V gene sequence: CDR1 SGHNT, CDR2 YYREEE (reference sequence). With 6 bases removed from V and 1 base from J, the gap between germline ends came to 12 bases. The CDR3 covers 14 residues. Some clones are missing from TCRdb's copy, which holds only in-frame ones; the method was immunoSEQ multiplex PCR. The table shows tens of thousands of clones, with approximately 86% occurring only once. Time point reported: peripheral blood 6 weeks after treatment start. Each patient contributed between 1 and 8 total time points of blood mononuclear cells, pretreatment and during treatment. This clonotype was sampled from a man aged 50 or older with urothelial cancer. Sequenced material: PBMCs, taken around atezolizumab (anti-PD-L1) treatment. The gene calls are TRBV5-4 and TRBJ2-3, with a tentative D call TRBD2 (5 bases). The CDR3 sequence is CASNQMEGTDTQYF. The CDR3 nucleotides read TGTGCCAGCAACCAGATGGAGGGCACAGATACGCAGTATTTT.